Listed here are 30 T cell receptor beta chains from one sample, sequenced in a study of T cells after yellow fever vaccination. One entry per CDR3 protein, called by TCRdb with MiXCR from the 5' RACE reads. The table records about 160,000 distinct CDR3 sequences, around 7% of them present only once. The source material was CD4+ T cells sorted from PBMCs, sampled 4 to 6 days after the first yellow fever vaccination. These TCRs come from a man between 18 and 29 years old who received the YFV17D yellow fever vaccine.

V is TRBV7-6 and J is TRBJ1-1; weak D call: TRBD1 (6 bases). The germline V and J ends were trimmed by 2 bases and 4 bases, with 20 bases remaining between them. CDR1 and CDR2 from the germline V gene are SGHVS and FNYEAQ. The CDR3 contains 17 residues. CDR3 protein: CASSLMGPGGVGTEAFF. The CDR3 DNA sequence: TGTGCCAGCAGCTTAATGGGGCCGGGGGGCGTCGGCACTGAAGCTTTCTTT.

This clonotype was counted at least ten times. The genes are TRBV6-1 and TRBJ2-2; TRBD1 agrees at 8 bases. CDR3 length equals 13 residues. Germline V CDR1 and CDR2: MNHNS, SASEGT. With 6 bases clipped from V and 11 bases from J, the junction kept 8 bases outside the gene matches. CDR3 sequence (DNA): TGTGCCAGCAGCGGACAGGGAAGGTCAGAGCTGTTTTTT. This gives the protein CASSGQGRSELFF.

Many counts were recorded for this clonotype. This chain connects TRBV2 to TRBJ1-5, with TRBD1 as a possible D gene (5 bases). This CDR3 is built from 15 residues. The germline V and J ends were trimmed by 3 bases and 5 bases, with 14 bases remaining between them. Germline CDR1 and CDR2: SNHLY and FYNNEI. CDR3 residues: CASSDVGGSDQPQHF. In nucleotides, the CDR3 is TGTGCCAGCAGTGATGTCGGGGGTAGTGATCAGCCCCAGCATTTT.

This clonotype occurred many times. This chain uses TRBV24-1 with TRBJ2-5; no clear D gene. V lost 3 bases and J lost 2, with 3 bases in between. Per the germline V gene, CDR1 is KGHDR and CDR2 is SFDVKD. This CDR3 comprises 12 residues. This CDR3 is CATSDVQETQYF. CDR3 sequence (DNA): TGTGCCACCAGTGATGTACAAGAGACCCAGTACTTC.

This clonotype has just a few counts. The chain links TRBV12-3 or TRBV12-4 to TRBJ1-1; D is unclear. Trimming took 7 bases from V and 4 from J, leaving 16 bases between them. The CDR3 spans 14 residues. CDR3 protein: CASTLLGGSTEAFF. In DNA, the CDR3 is TGTGCCAGCACCCTTCTAGGAGGGAGCACTGAAGCTTTCTTT.

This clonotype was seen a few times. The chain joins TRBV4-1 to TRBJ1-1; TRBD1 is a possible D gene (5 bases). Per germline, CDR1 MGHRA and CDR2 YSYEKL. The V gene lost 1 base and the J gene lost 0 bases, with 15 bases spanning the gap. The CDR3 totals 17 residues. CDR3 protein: CASSQGEGTLMNTEAFF. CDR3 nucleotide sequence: TGCGCCAGCAGCCAAGGGGAAGGGACGCTGATGAACACTGAAGCTTTCTTT.

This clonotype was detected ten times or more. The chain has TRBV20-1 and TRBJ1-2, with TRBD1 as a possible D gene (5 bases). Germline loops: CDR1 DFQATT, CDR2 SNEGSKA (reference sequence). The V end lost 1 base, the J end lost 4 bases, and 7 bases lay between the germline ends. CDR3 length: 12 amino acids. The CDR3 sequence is CSARGQSYGYTF. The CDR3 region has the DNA TGCAGTGCTAGAGGACAGAGCTATGGCTACACCTTC.

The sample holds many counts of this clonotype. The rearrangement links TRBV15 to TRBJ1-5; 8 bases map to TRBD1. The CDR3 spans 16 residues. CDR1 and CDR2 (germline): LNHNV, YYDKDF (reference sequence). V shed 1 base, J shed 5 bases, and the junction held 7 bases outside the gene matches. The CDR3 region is CATSRAGTGSHQPQHF. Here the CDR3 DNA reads TGTGCCACCAGCAGAGCTGGGACAGGCTCCCATCAGCCCCAGCATTTT.

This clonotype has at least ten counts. The CDR3 bases are TGCAGTGCTAGGCTCAGGGGGCAAGGAAATACGCAGTATTTT. The encoded protein is CSARLRGQGNTQYF. The chain joins TRBV20-1 to TRBJ2-3, with 8 bases matching TRBD1. From germline, CDR1 is DFQATT and CDR2 SNEGSKA (reference sequence). This CDR3 is built from 14 residues. Unmatched junction bases numbered 9, after V lost 3 bases and J lost 7 bases.

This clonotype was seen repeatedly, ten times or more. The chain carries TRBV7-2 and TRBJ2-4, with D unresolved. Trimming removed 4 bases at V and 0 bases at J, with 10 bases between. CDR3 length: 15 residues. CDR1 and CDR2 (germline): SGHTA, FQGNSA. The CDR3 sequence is CASSSTTIAKNIQYF. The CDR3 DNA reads TGTGCCAGCAGCTCCACTACGATAGCCAAAAACATTCAGTACTTC.

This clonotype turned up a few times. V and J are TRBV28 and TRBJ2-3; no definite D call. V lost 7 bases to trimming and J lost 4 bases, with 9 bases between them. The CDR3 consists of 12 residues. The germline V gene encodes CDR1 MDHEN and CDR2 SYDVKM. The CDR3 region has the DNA TGTGCCAGCACCCGGGCCCCAGATACGCAGTATTTT. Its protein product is CASTRAPDTQYF.

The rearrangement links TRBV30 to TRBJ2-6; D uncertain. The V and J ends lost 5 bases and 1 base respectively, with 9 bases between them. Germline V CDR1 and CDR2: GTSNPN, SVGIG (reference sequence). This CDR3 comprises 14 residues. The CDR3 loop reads CAWVPISGANVLTF. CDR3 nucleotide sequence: TGTGCCTGGGTCCCGATTTCTGGGGCCAACGTCCTGACTTTC.

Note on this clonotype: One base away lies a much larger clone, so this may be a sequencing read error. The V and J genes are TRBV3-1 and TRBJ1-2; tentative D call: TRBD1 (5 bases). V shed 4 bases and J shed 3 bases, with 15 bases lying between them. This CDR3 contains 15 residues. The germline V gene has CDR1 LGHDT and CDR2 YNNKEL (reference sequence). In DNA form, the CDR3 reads TGTGCCAGCAGCCCCTCAGGGAAGGAAGACTATGGCTACACCTTC. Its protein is CASSPSGKEDYGYTF.

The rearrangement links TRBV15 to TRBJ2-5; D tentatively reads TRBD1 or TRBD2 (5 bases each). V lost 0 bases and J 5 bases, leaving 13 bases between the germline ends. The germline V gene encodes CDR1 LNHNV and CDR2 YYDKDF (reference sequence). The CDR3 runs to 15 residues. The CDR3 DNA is TGTGCCACCAGCAGAGATCGAAGGTGGGGGGAGACCCAGTACTTC. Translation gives CATSRDRRWGETQYF.

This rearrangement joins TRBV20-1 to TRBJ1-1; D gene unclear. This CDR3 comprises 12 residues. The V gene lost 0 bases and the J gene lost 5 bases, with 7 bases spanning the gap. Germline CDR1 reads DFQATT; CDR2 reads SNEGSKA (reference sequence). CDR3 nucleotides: TGCAGTGCTAGAGATGAGCGGACTGAAGCTTTCTTT. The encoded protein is CSARDERTEAFF.

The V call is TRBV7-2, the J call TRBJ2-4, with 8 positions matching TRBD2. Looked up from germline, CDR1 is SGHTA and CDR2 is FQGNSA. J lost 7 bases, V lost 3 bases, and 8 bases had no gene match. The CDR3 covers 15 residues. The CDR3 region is CASSFGGGRSNIQYF. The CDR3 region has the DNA TGTGCCAGCAGCTTCGGCGGGGGGAGGTCGAACATTCAGTACTTC.

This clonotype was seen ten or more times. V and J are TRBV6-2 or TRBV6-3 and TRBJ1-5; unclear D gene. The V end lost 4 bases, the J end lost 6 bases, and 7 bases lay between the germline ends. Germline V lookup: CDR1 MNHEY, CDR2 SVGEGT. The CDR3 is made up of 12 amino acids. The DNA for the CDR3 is TGTGCCAGCAGTTCGGGAGGTCAGCCCCAGCATTTT. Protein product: CASSSGGQPQHF.

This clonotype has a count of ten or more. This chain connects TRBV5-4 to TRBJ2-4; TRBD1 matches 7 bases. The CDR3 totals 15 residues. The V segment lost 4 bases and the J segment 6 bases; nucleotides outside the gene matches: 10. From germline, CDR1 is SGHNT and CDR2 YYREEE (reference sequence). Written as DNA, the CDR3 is TGTGCCAGCAGCCGAGAGCCGGGACAGCTAAACATTCAGTACTTC. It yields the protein CASSREPGQLNIQYF.

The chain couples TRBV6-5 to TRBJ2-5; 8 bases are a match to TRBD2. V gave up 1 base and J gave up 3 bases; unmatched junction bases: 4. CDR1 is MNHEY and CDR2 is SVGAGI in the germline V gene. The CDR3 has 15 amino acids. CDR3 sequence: CASSYFGLAEETQYF. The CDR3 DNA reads TGTGCCAGCAGTTACTTTGGACTAGCTGAAGAGACCCAGTACTTC.

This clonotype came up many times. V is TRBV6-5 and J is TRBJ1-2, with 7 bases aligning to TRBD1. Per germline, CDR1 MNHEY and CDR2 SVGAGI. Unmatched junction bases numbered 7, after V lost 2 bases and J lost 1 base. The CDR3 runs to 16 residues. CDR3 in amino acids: CASSYRQGDYNYGYTF. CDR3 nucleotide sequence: TGTGCCAGCAGTTACAGGCAGGGGGATTATAACTATGGCTACACCTTC.

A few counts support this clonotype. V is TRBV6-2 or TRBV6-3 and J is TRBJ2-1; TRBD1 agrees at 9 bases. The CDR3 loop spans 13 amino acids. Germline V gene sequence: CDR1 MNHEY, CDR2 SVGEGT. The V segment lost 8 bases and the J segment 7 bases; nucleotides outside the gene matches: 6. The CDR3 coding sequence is TGTGCCAGCCTTCGACAGGGGGAGAATGAGCAGTTCTTC. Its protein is CASLRQGENEQFF.

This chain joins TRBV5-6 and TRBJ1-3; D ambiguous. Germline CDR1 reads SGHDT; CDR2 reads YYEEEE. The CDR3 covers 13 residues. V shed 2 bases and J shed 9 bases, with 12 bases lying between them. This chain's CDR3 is CASSFRDSGTIYF. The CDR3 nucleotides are TGTGCCAGCAGCTTCCGGGATAGCGGCACCATATATTTT.

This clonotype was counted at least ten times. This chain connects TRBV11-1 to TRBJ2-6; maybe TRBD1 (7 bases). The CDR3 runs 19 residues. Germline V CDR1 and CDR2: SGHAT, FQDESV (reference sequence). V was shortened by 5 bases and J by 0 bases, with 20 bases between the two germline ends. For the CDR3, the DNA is TGTGCCAGCAGCCAGCTCGCGGGCAGGGGGGACTCTGGGGCCAACGTCCTGACTTTC. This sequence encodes CASSQLAGRGDSGANVLTF.

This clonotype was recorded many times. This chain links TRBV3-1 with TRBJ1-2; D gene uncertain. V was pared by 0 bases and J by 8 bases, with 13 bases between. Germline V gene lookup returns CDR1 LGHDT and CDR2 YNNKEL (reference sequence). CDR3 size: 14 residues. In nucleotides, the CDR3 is TGTGCCAGCAGCCAAGACAGTCTTTATAGCGGCTACACCTTC. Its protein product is CASSQDSLYSGYTF. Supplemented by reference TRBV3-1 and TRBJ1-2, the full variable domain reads DTAVSQTPKYLVTQMGNDKSIKCEQNLGHDTMYWYKQDSKKFLKIMFSYNNKELIINETVPNRFSPKSPDKAHLNLHINSLELGDSAVYFCASSQDSLYSGYTFGSGTRLTVV.

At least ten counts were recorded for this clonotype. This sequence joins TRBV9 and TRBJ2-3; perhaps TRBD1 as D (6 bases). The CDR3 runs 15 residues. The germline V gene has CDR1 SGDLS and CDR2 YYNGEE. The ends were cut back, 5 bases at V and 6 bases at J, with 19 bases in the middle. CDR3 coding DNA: TGTGCCAGCAGACCTACAGGGATTTCTGCGGATACGCAGTATTTT. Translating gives CASRPTGISADTQYF.

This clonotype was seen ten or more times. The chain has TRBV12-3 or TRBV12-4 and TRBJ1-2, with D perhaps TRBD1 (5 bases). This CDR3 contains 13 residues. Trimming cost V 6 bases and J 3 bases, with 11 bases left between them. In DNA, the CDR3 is TGTGCCAGCAGCCTCGCCAGGGACTATGGCTACACCTTC. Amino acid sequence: CASSLARDYGYTF.

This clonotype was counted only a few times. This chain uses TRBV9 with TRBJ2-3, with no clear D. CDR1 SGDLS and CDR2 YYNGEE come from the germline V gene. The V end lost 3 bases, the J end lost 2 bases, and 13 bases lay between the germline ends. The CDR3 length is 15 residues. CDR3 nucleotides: TGTGCCAGCAGCGGGCGGACGGCCATCACAGATACGCAGTATTTT. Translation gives CASSGRTAITDTQYF.

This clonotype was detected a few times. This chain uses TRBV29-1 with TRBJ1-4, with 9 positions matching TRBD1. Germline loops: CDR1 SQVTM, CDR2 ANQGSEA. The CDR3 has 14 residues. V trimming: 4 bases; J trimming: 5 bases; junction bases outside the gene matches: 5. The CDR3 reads CSVGLGTGNEKLFF. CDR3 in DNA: TGCAGCGTTGGGTTGGGGACAGGGAATGAAAAACTGTTTTTT.

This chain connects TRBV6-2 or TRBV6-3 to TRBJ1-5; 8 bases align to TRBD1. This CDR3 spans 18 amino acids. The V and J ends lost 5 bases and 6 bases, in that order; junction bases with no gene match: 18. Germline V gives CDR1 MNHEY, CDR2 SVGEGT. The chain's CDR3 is CASSAALGQGSVGQPQHF. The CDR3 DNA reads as TGTGCCAGCAGTGCGGCTCTAGGACAGGGAAGTGTGGGTCAGCCCCAGCATTTT.

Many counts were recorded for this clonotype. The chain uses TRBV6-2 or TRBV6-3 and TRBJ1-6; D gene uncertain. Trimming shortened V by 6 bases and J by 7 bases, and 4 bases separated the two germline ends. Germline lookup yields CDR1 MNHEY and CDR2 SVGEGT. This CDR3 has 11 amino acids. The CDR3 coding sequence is TGTGCCAGCAGCCGGAATTCACCCCTCCACTTT. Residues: CASSRNSPLHF.